Following are 9 T cell receptor beta chains from one sample sequenced in a study of technical replicates of blood from a handful of donors. This table comes from immunoSEQ multiplex PCR, and its TCRdb copy is limited to in-frame clones, with some not included. The sample yields around 58,000 clones, about 83% seen once. The sample consisted of PBMCs. The receptors shown here come from a human donor in good health. Some clones in this sample may be carry-over from other donors' samples.

This rearrangement joins TRBV5-4 to TRBJ2-7; tentative D call: TRBD1 (6 bases). V shed 2 bases and J shed 0 bases, with 12 bases lying between them. This CDR3 comprises 15 residues. CDR1 and CDR2 from the germline V gene are SGHNT and YYREEE (reference sequence). CDR3 nucleotide sequence: TGTGCCAGCAGCTTCCCAGGGGATCTCTCCTACGAGCAGTACTTC. It specifies CASSFPGDLSYEQYF.

The chain joins TRBV27 to TRBJ2-7; weak D call: TRBD1 (6 bases). The CDR3 contains 14 residues. Germline-derived CDR1 and CDR2 are MNHEY and SMNVEV (reference sequence). V dropped 6 bases and J dropped 4 bases, with 16 bases sitting between them. The chain's CDR3 is CASSPGQTHYEQYF. The CDR3 DNA reads TGTGCCAGCAGCCCTGGACAGACACATTACGAGCAGTACTTC.

The chain combines TRBV4-1 with TRBJ2-7; a possible D gene is TRBD1 (6 bases). The CDR3 has 15 amino acids. V was pared by 1 base and J by 1 base, with 11 bases between. Germline V gene lookup returns CDR1 MGHRA and CDR2 YSYEKL. The CDR3 here is CASSQGAGESYEQYF. In DNA, the CDR3 is TGCGCCAGCAGCCAAGGGGCAGGGGAATCCTACGAGCAGTACTTC.

This clone came up a few times. V gene TRBV5-1 combines with J gene TRBJ2-7; TRBD2 matches at 7 bases. The J segment lost 6 bases and the V segment lost 4 bases, leaving 13 bases of the junction unmatched. CDR3 length equals 15 residues. Germline-derived CDR1 and CDR2 are SGHRS and YFSETQ. The CDR3 sequence: CASSKEAGTTGEQYF. In DNA form, the CDR3 reads TGCGCCAGCAGCAAGGAAGCCGGGACTACTGGCGAGCAGTACTTC.

V and J are TRBV7-3 and TRBJ2-1, with 11 bases identical to TRBD2. The germline CDR1 and CDR2 sequences are SGHTA and FQGTGA. The V segment lost 2 bases and the J segment 0 bases; nucleotides outside the gene matches: 6. The CDR3 extends over 18 amino acids. Written as DNA, the CDR3 is TGTGCCAGCAGCTTAGGTAGCGGGAGGGCGAGCTCCTACAATGAGCAGTTCTTC. Translation: CASSLGSGRASSYNEQFF.

The chain has TRBV4-3 and TRBJ2-3, with 10 bases lining up with TRBD2. The CDR3 runs to 18 residues. CDR1 is LGHNA, CDR2 YSLEER, per germline. Trimming took 0 bases from V and 3 from J; bases not matched to a gene: 9. The CDR3 protein is CASSQDDWSGGVTDTQYF. CDR3 sequence (DNA): TGCGCCAGCAGCCAAGACGATTGGAGCGGGGGGGTGACAGATACGCAGTATTTT.

The gene calls are TRBV2 and TRBJ2-1; tentative D call: TRBD2 (5 bases). The CDR3 totals 13 residues. The V end lost 10 bases, the J end lost 4 bases, and 14 bases lay between the germline ends. Germline loops: CDR1 SNHLY, CDR2 FYNNEI. CDR3: CATPGNSYNEQFF. Here the CDR3 DNA reads TGTGCCACCCCCGGGAACAGTTACAATGAGCAGTTCTTC.

The chain links TRBV19 to TRBJ2-1; 11 positions agree with TRBD2. This CDR3 spans 14 amino acids. V lost 5 bases and J lost 8; bases outside the gene matches: 5. Germline V gene sequence: CDR1 LNHDA, CDR2 SQIVND (reference sequence). CDR3 DNA sequence: TGTGCCAGTAGTGGAACTAGCGGGAGACATGAGCAGTTCTTC. Translated, it gives CASSGTSGRHEQFF.

The rearrangement uses TRBV15 and TRBJ2-1; 9 bases fit TRBD2. CDR1 is LNHNV and CDR2 is YYDKDF in the germline V gene (reference sequence). With 0 bases clipped from V and 8 bases from J, the junction kept 8 bases outside the gene matches. The CDR3 totals 16 residues. In nucleotides, the CDR3 is TGTGCCACCAGCAGAGAGCGGGGGGGCCTAGTCGATGAGCAGTTCTTC. Translated: CATSRERGGLVDEQFF.